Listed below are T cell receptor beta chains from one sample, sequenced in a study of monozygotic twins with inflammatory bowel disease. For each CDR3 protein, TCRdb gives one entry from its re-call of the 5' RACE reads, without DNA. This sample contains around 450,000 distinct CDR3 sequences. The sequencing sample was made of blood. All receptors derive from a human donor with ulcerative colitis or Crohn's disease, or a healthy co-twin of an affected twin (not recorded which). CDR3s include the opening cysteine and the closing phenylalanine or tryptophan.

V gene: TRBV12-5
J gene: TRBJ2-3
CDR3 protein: CASGLRGLVGEGADTQYF

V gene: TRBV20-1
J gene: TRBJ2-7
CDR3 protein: CSAQRDSKMREQYF

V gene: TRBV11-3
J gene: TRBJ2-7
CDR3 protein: CASSTGLAEVDEQYF

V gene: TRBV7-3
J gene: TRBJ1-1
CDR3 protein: CASSPNPAGAGTEAFF

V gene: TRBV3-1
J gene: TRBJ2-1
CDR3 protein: CASSSISGTENEQFF

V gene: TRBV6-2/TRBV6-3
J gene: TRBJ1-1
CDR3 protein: CASTRSMNTEAFF

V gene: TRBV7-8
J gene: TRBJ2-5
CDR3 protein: CASSLAQGAETQYF

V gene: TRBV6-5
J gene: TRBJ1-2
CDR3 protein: CASSYSGQGGGYTF

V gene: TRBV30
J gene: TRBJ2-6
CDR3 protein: CAWSAERTSRSGANVLTF

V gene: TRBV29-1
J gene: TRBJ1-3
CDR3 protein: CSVLYSSGNTIYF

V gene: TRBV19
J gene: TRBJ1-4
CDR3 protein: CASSVGQNEKLFF

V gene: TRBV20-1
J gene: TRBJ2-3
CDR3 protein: CSAYRTSGVKTDTQYF

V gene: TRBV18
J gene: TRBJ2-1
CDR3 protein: CASLSYPDGGEQFF

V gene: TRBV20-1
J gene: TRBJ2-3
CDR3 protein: CSAREWRDTDTQYF

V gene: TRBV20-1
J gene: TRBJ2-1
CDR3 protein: CSASSLAGGHSYNEQFF